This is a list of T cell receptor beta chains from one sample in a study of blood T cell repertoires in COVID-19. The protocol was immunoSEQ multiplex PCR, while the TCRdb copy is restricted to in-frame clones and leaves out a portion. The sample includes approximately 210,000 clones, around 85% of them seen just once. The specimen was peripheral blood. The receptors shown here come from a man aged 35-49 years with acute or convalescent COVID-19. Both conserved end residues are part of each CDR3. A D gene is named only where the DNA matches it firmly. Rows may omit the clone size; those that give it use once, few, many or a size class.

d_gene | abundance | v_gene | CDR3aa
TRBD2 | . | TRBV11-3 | CASSSNKRGGFPEQYF
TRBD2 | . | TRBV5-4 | CASSLGVAGASTDTQYF
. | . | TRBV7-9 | CASSSRLGLASGANVLTF
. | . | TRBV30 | CAWSVQTGNQPQHF
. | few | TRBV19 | CASSNFPRGLYF
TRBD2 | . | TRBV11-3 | CASSLDSSSGGLASYNEQFF
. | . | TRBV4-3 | CASSQDGGADSNQPQHF
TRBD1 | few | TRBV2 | CASSEGGTGLRYGYTF
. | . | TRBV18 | CASSPGGVNTEAFF
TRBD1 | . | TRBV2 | CATGQGAPEQYF
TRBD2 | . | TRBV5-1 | CASSFLGLAGNEQFF
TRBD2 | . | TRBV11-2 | CASSLDGAGGWGYEQYF
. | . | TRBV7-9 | CASSPGPPRSSNQPQHF
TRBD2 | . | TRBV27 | CASSITGGFSYEQYF
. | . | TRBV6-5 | CASRSTGIYTEAFF
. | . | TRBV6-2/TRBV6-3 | CASSWQGGHPLNQPQHF
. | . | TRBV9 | CASSVTTVSTDTQYF
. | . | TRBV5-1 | CASSRLNTGELFF
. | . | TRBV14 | CASSQDAGWNEQFF
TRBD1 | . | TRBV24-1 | CATGAGGGHEQYF